These 28 T cell receptor beta chains were sequenced from one sample in a study of regulatory T cells in long-lasting Graves disease. Researchers made TCR beta libraries by using iRepertoire HTBI primers and running Arm-PCR on CDR3 regions. TCRdb reanalysed the multiplex PCR reads using MiXCR and keeps one entry per CDR3 protein. In the table there are under 300,000 distinct CDR3 sequences, around 18% of which are singletons. Time point here: newly diagnosed GD, antithyroid drugs for less than 3 months. Generation of the TCR library employed RNA extracted from PBMCs. Sequencing was performed on peripheral blood mononuclear cells (PBMCs), taken at new diagnosis, from a patient treated with antithyroid drugs. The receptors were gathered from a female donor with Graves disease.

This clonotype has at least ten counts. This chain connects TRBV18 to TRBJ1-5; no clear D. Germline CDR1 reads KGHSH; CDR2 reads LQKENI. This CDR3 has 12 amino acids. V lost 6 bases and J 4 bases, leaving 7 bases between the germline ends. The CDR3 coding sequence is TGTGCCAGCTCGAGCGATAATCAGCCCCAGCATTTT. Residues: CASSSDNQPQHF.

The table lists this clonotype with many counts. The genes are TRBV5-1 and TRBJ2-2; the D gene is possibly TRBD1 (5 bases). Germline CDR1 SGHRS, CDR2 YFSETQ. V was trimmed by 4 bases and J by 5 bases, leaving 9 bases between them. This CDR3 contains 13 residues. The CDR3 nucleotides read TGCGCCAGCAGCATCGACAGAACCGGGGAGCTGTTTTTT. Protein product: CASSIDRTGELFF.

This clonotype has at least ten counts. The rearrangement links TRBV2 to TRBJ2-7, with D possibly being TRBD2 (5 bases). The CDR3 is 10 residues long. Trimming cost V 7 bases and J 6 bases, with 7 bases left between them. CDR1 is SNHLY, CDR2 FYNNEI, per germline. The CDR3 loop is CASIGLEQYF. The DNA of the CDR3 is TGTGCCAGCATCGGACTCGAGCAGTACTTC.

The chain couples TRBV7-3 to TRBJ2-6; no clear D gene. V was clipped by 5 bases and J by 4 bases, with 9 bases between them. Germline lookup yields CDR1 SGHTA and CDR2 FQGTGA. The CDR3 loop spans 14 amino acids. The CDR3 reads CASSSSMGANVLTF. For the CDR3, the DNA is TGTGCCAGCAGCAGCTCTATGGGGGCCAACGTCCTGACTTTC.

In its sample, this clonotype was seen many times. This chain connects TRBV10-3 to TRBJ2-3; 7 positions match TRBD2. The CDR3 length is 17 residues. Trimming removed 2 bases from V and 3 bases from J; junction bases left unmatched: 11. Germline V lookup: CDR1 ENHRY, CDR2 SYGVKD. The CDR3 loop reads CAISETTREEITDTQYF. In DNA, the CDR3 is TGTGCCATCAGTGAGACTACCCGGGAGGAGATAACAGATACGCAGTATTTT.

The rearrangement links TRBV29-1 to TRBJ1-5; no firm D call. Trimming removed 0 bases at V and 6 bases at J, with 6 bases between. CDR3 length: 12 amino acids. Germline lookup yields CDR1 SQVTM and CDR2 ANQGSEA. CDR3 sequence reads: CSVEDKGQPQHF. Written as DNA, the CDR3 is TGCAGCGTTGAAGATAAAGGTCAGCCCCAGCATTTT.

This clonotype has at least ten counts. The V call is TRBV7-8, the J call TRBJ2-5; 9 nucleotides line up with TRBD2. The junction had 4 bases not matched to a gene; V was cut back by 5 bases and J by 3 bases. Germline values: CDR1 SGHVS, CDR2 FQNEAQ. This CDR3 has 14 amino acids. The CDR3 protein is CASSPRLAEETQYF. CDR3 in DNA: TGTGCCAGCAGCCCTCGACTAGCGGAAGAGACCCAGTACTTC.

The table lists this clonotype with a few counts. One end of the junction fails to match germline, which may point to a read error. V usage is TRBV19 and J usage is TRBJ1-6; the D gene is possibly TRBD1 (6 bases). The CDR3 has 15 amino acids. Germline CDR1 reads LNHDA; CDR2 reads SQIVND (reference sequence). The CDR3 spells CAGSPDRSDNSPLHF. In nucleotides, the CDR3 is TGTGCCGGTAGTCCCGACAGGTCCGATAATTCACCCCTCCACTTT.

This clonotype was counted at least ten times. J is TRBJ1-1 and V is TRBV6-5; 9 bases are a match to TRBD1. Germline CDR1 reads MNHEY; CDR2 reads SVGAGI. The junction had 7 bases not matched to a gene; V was cut back by 0 bases and J by 5 bases. CDR3 length: 16 residues. The CDR3 sequence: CASSYSGQGVMTEAFF. CDR3 nucleotide sequence: TGTGCCAGCAGTTACTCGGGACAGGGAGTAATGACTGAAGCTTTCTTT.

This clonotype showed up many times. The chain joins TRBV15 to TRBJ2-1, with D perhaps TRBD2 (6 bases). Trimming pared 8 bases from V and 0 bases from J, leaving 14 bases between. The germline CDR1 and CDR2 sequences are LNHNV and YYDKDF (reference sequence). The CDR3 covers 15 residues. Written as DNA, the CDR3 is TGTGCCACCCGACTTGGGGGGAGCTCCTACAATGAGCAGTTCTTC. The encoded protein is CATRLGGSSYNEQFF. Filled out from reference TRBV15 and TRBJ2-1, the complete variable domain reads DAMVIQNPRYQVTQFGKPVTLSCSQTLNHNVMYWYQQKSSQAPKLLFHYYDKDFNNEADTPDNFQSRRPNTSFCFLDIRSPGLGDTAMYLCATRLGGSSYNEQFFGPGTRLTVL.

There are a few counts of this clonotype. The genes are TRBV5-5 and TRBJ2-2; 9 positions agree with TRBD2. The CDR3 runs to 16 residues. In germline, CDR1 is SGHKS, CDR2 YYEKEE (reference sequence). The V segment lost 4 bases and the J segment 5 bases; nucleotides outside the gene matches: 9. DNA for the CDR3: TGTGCCAGCAGCGCCGGGACTAGCTCCTCGACCGGGGAGCTGTTTTTT. This translates into CASSAGTSSSTGELFF.

With regard to this clonotype: A far larger clone is only one base removed, so a read error is likely. The chain joins TRBV28 to TRBJ2-1, with 14 bases that match TRBD2. With the DNA end fitting TRBJ2-5 better, the J assignment may be wrong. The CDR3 extends over 16 amino acids. In germline, CDR1 is MDHEN, CDR2 SYDVKM. CDR3 sequence: CASSSSRLAGGEIQYF. CDR3 bases: TGTGCCAGCAGTTCGTCCCGACTAGCGGGAGGGGAGATCCAGTACTTC.

Many counts were recorded for this clonotype. The gene calls are TRBV11-2 and TRBJ2-3; D remains unclear. V was clipped by 1 base and J by 0 bases, with 8 bases between them. The CDR3 is 15 amino acids. Germline lookup yields CDR1 SGHAT and CDR2 FQNNGV. The CDR3 DNA reads TGTGCCAGCAGCTTAGTTGGCGGTAGCACAGATACGCAGTATTTT. Protein: CASSLVGGSTDTQYF.

Many counts were recorded for this clonotype. This rearrangement joins TRBV20-1 to TRBJ2-7, with TRBD2 matching 8 bases. Trimming took 4 bases from V and 5 from J; bases not matched to a gene: 10. Germline V gene lookup returns CDR1 DFQATT and CDR2 SNEGSKA (reference sequence). This CDR3 contains 14 residues. CDR3 sequence (DNA): TGCAGTGCTACCCCCGGGACTAGACACGACGAGCAGTACTTC. This encodes CSATPGTRHDEQYF.

This clonotype was seen repeatedly, ten times or more. The V call is TRBV11-2, the J call TRBJ2-1; 7 bases line up with TRBD2. After removal of 6 bases from V and 10 bases from J, the junction contained 6 bases not matched to a gene. CDR1 and CDR2 (germline): SGHAT, FQNNGV. The CDR3 extends over 12 amino acids. The CDR3, as DNA: TGTGCCAGCAGGTCTACTAGCGCAGAGCAGTTCTTC. This codes for CASRSTSAEQFF.

This clonotype was counted at least ten times. The rearrangement links TRBV18 to TRBJ1-1; D call uncertain. CDR1 KGHSH and CDR2 LQKENI come from the germline V gene. The CDR3 runs 15 residues. Trimming removed 0 bases from V and 3 bases from J, with 11 bases in between. The CDR3 sequence: CASSPPRLGYTEAFF. CDR3 nucleotides: TGTGCCAGCTCACCACCGCGCCTCGGTTACACTGAAGCTTTCTTT.

The chain links TRBV30 to TRBJ2-5, with a weak D call TRBD2 (7 bases). This CDR3 has 15 amino acids. Trimming left V 5 bases short and J 0 bases short, with 16 bases between. In germline, CDR1 is GTSNPN, CDR2 SVGIG (reference sequence). The CDR3 region is CAWGGAPSNQETQYF. The CDR3 coding sequence is TGTGCCTGGGGGGGGGCCCCATCTAACCAAGAGACCCAGTACTTC.

The sample holds many counts of this clonotype. V gene TRBV12-3 or TRBV12-4 combines with J gene TRBJ2-5; D is possibly TRBD1 (6 bases). The J call is in doubt because the DNA end fits TRBJ2-1 better. This CDR3 spans 13 amino acids. The CDR3 DNA is TGTGCCACTAATAGAGGGGACAACAATGAGCAGTTCTTC. This encodes CATNRGDNNEQFF.

This clonotype was seen many times. The genes are TRBV11-3 and TRBJ1-1; D remains ambiguous. The CDR3 has 13 residues. Trimming removed 4 bases from V and 1 base from J, with 7 bases in between. From germline, CDR1 is SGHNT and CDR2 YENEEA. The CDR3 bases are TGTGCCAGCAGCTCCTCGGGGAACACTGAAGCTTTCTTT. It specifies CASSSSGNTEAFF.

This clonotype was found many times. The chain combines TRBV6-1 with TRBJ2-5; 9 bases are shared with TRBD1. From germline, CDR1 is MNHNS and CDR2 SASEGT. V lost 4 bases to trimming and J lost 4 bases; unmatched junction nucleotides: 7. This CDR3 region has 15 residues. CDR3 residues: CASSGPGQGSETQYF. The CDR3 DNA sequence: TGTGCCAGCAGTGGACCGGGACAGGGATCAGAGACCCAGTACTTC.

Comments on this clonotype: With only one base between it and a far larger clone, this is likely a read error. V and J are TRBV11-2 and TRBJ2-3; D uncertain. The V end lost 5 bases, the J end lost 8 bases, and 20 bases lay between the germline ends. This CDR3 is built from 15 residues. The V gene's germline CDR1 is SGHAT and CDR2 FQNNGV. CDR3 protein: CASSQDYGGSGTQYF. CDR3 DNA sequence: TGTGCCAGCAGCCAAGATTATGGTGGTTCCGGTACGCAGTATTTT.

This clonotype was seen many times. The chain's CDR3 is CASSIVGGGGLYEQFF. CDR3 bases: TGTGCCAGTAGTATAGTGGGGGGGGGAGGGCTTTATGAGCAGTTCTTC. The V and J genes are TRBV19 and TRBJ2-1; 7 nucleotides align to TRBD2. The CDR3 length is 16 residues. Trimming took 1 base from V and 8 from J; bases not matched to a gene: 11. CDR1 and CDR2 from the germline V gene are LNHDA and SQIVND (reference sequence).

CDR3 coding DNA: TGTGCCAGCAGCTTAGTTCCCCCTGGACAGCAGATAATCAGCCCCCAGCATTTT. Translating it yields CASSLVPPGQQIISPQHF. The rearrangement uses TRBV7-6 and TRBJ1-5, with TRBD1 as a possible D gene (6 bases). Germline V lookup: CDR1 SGHVS, CDR2 FNYEAQ. Trimming stripped 1 base from V and 10 bases from J, with 26 bases between. The CDR3 sequence is 18 residues long.

The chain is built from TRBV12-3 or TRBV12-4 and TRBJ2-7; D is unresolved. The CDR3 is 12 amino acids. V shed 6 bases and J shed 0 bases, with 6 bases lying between them. In DNA form, the CDR3 reads TGTGCCAGCAGCCAAAACTCCTACGAGCAGTACTTC. It translates to CASSQNSYEQYF.

Many counts were recorded for this clonotype. The chain carries TRBV20-1 and TRBJ1-1; 7 nucleotides agree with TRBD1. The V gene end was trimmed by 3 bases and the J gene end by 8 bases; junction bases not matched to a gene: 6. CDR1 is DFQATT, CDR2 SNEGSKA, per germline (reference sequence). The CDR3 contains 12 residues. The CDR3 spells CSARRTGVEAFF. Here the CDR3 DNA reads TGCAGTGCTAGGCGGACAGGCGTGGAAGCTTTCTTT.

This clonotype was detected ten times or more. This chain connects TRBV27 to TRBJ1-5; D remains unclear. Germline V gene sequence: CDR1 MNHEY, CDR2 SMNVEV (reference sequence). The V end lost 1 base, the J end lost 1 base, and 8 bases lay between the germline ends. The CDR3 has 15 residues. The chain's CDR3 is CASSLWGKSNQPQHF. Written as DNA, the CDR3 is TGTGCCAGCAGTTTATGGGGTAAGAGCAATCAGCCCCAGCATTTT.

This clonotype came up many times. This sequence joins TRBV12-3 or TRBV12-4 and TRBJ2-1; D is unclear. There are 13 residues in the CDR3. Between the trimmed V and J ends, which lost 3 bases and 4 bases, there was a span of 7 bases. The CDR3 is CASSFHGYNEQFF. The CDR3 region has the DNA TGTGCCAGCAGTTTCCACGGGTACAATGAGCAGTTCTTC.

This clonotype occurred many times. CDR3 bases: TGTGCCAGCAGCCGCGGGGGCAAGACCTACGAGCAGTACTTC. Translated, it gives CASSRGGKTYEQYF. The chain couples TRBV7-2 to TRBJ2-7, with a possible D match to TRBD2 (7 bases). The CDR3 length is 14 residues. Trimming took 5 bases from V and 2 from J, leaving 13 bases between them. The germline CDR1 and CDR2 sequences are SGHTA and FQGNSA.